This T cell receptor beta chain was retrieved from a study of OX40 agonist ivuxolimab in advanced cancers. For the study at large: Ivuxolimab, an agonistic anti-OX40 (CD134) antibody, was given to patients. Three patients responded partially, comprising one with hepatocellular carcinoma and two with cutaneous melanoma. A mean age of roughly 60 years, range about 20 to 85, was recorded, and approximately 79% were male.

Drawing of blood for sampling happened at baseline, at cycle 4 day 1, and at cycle 7 day 1. V dropped 6 bases and J dropped 4; count of bases not matched to a gene: 12. The CDR3 has 15 residues. Germline V gene lookup returns CDR1 MNHEY and CDR2 SVGAGI. Sequencing used immunoSEQ multiplex PCR; TCRdb keeps in-frame clones, though not all of them. Of about 67,000 clones listed, around 80% are singletons. The chain has TRBV6-5 and TRBJ2-7; TRBD2 agrees at 7 bases. The sequence was collected from an adult with an advanced solid tumor such as melanoma, head and neck, liver or kidney cancer. The source was CD4+ or CD8+ T cells sorted from blood, collected in a trial of the OX40 agonist ivuxolimab. As DNA, the CDR3 is TGTGCCAGCAGGCCGTTGGGCGGGAGAGTATACGAGCAGTACTTC. As protein: CASRPLGGRVYEQYF.